A single sample is the source of the 32 T cell receptor beta chains below, sequenced in a study of molecular identifiers for immune sequencing clone quantification. TCRdb processed the PCR reads anew with MiXCR; each CDR3 protein has one entry. The sample holds some 100,000 distinct CDR3 sequences, 36% seen once. The sequenced material came from naive CD8+ T cells from blood, with Jurkat cell RNA spiked in. The sample's subset: FACS-sorted CD8+CD4-CCR7+CD45RA+ naive T cells. The receptors stem from a human donor in good health. Some libraries in this study had Jurkat cell RNA spiked in.

This clonotype was counted ten times or more. The genes are TRBV7-2 and TRBJ1-2; TRBD1 matches at 10 bases. The CDR3 length is 17 residues. Trimming removed 1 base from V and 4 bases from J; junction bases left unmatched: 9. CDR1 is SGHTA, CDR2 FQGNSA, per germline. Written as DNA, the CDR3 is TGTGCCAGCAGCTTAGACCCTGACAGGGGGCAAAGCTATGGCTACACCTTC. It specifies CASSLDPDRGQSYGYTF.

The chain carries TRBV6-2 or TRBV6-3 and TRBJ2-7, with D hard to call. Trimming shortened V by 2 bases and J by 6 bases, and 14 bases separated the two germline ends. The CDR3 consists of 14 residues. Germline V CDR1 and CDR2: MNHEY, SVGEGT. CDR3 in DNA: TGTGCCAGCAGTTACGGGGAAGGAGCCTCCGAGCAGTACTTC. Translation: CASSYGEGASEQYF.

The rearrangement joins TRBV29-1 to TRBJ2-5, with TRBD2 matching 12 bases. Trimming removed 6 bases from V and 1 base from J; junction bases left unmatched: 9. Germline loops: CDR1 SQVTM, CDR2 ANQGSEA. The CDR3 totals 16 residues. The CDR3 sequence is CSVVFGLAGSQETQYF. The CDR3 DNA reads TGCAGCGTCGTATTTGGACTAGCGGGATCCCAAGAGACCCAGTACTTC.

Concerning this clonotype: This clone may be a read error of a much larger clone one base away. The chain employs TRBV7-8 and TRBJ2-6; D may be TRBD1 (6 bases). Germline V gene data show CDR1 as SGHVS and CDR2 as FQNEAQ. V was clipped by 3 bases and J by 2 bases, with 11 bases between them. The CDR3 is made up of 16 amino acids. The CDR3 loop is CASSFTGPPGANVLTF. DNA for the CDR3: TGTGCCAGCAGCTTTACAGGGCCCCCTGGGGCCAACGTCCTGACTTTC.

The chain links TRBV28 to TRBJ2-7; TRBD2 agrees at 12 bases. The J segment lost 6 bases and the V segment lost 3 bases, leaving 6 bases of the junction unmatched. Per germline, CDR1 MDHEN and CDR2 SYDVKM. The CDR3 contains 15 residues. The CDR3 is CASSLVTSGRTEQYF. As DNA, the CDR3 is TGTGCCAGCAGTTTGGTGACTAGCGGGAGAACCGAGCAGTACTTC.

Concerning this clonotype: This may be a read error, as it is one base from a much larger clone. The rearrangement joins TRBV28 to TRBJ2-3; 7 positions agree with TRBD2. Losses at the gene ends were 5 bases for V and 6 bases for J; bases not matched to a gene: 14. The CDR3 length is 16 residues. From germline, CDR1 is MDHEN and CDR2 SYDVKM. The chain's CDR3 is CASSDPGTKVTDTQYF. CDR3 nucleotides: TGTGCCAGCAGTGACCCCGGGACTAAGGTTACGGATACGCAGTATTTT. Combining the CDR3 with reference TRBV28 and TRBJ2-3 gives the whole variable domain DVKVTQSSRYLVKRTGEKVFLECVQDMDHENMFWYRQDPGLGLRLIYFSYDVKMKEKGDIPEGYSVSREKKERFSLILESASTNQTSMYLCASSDPGTKVTDTQYFGPGTRLTVL.

This clonotype appeared many times. The rearrangement links TRBV9 to TRBJ2-7, with a possible D match to TRBD1 (6 bases). Trimming removed 4 bases at V and 5 bases at J, with 22 bases between. Per germline, CDR1 SGDLS and CDR2 YYNGEE. The CDR3 consists of 16 residues. As DNA, the CDR3 is TGTGCCAGCAGCCCGAAAGCGGACCGAGAGGGGGACGAGCAGTACTTC. This codes for CASSPKADREGDEQYF.

CDR3 loop: CASSLYGQFANTGELFF. As DNA, the CDR3 is TGTGCCAGCAGCCTATACGGACAGTTCGCGAACACCGGGGAGCTGTTTTTT. V gene TRBV6-5 combines with J gene TRBJ2-2; tentative D call: TRBD1 (6 bases). V was shortened by 6 bases and J by 0 bases, with 17 bases between the two germline ends. The CDR3 covers 17 residues. CDR1 is MNHEY, CDR2 SVGAGI, per germline.

The rearrangement links TRBV29-1 to TRBJ2-2; TRBD2 might be the D (6 bases). Trimming took 8 bases from V and 4 from J, leaving 11 bases between them. Germline CDR1 is SQVTM and CDR2 is ANQGSEA. CDR3 length: 12 residues. The CDR3 DNA sequence: TGCAGCACGGGACTCCTCACCGGGGAGCTGTTTTTT. It codes for CSTGLLTGELFF.

This clonotype was observed a handful of times. The chain employs TRBV6-6 and TRBJ1-5; TRBD1 matches 7 bases. CDR1 is MNHNY and CDR2 is SVGAGI in the germline V gene (reference sequence). The CDR3 runs to 15 residues. V lost 5 bases, J lost 5 bases, and 9 bases stayed unmatched. This CDR3 reads CASSHPGTADQPQHF. CDR3 sequence (DNA): TGTGCCAGCAGTCACCCCGGGACAGCCGATCAGCCCCAGCATTTT.

In the case of this clonotype: Its ends do not fully match the called genes, so a read error is possible. V is TRBV5-1 and J is TRBJ2-3; a weak D match, TRBD2 (6 bases). This CDR3 has 17 residues. The germline CDR1 and CDR2 sequences are SGHRS and YFSETQ. Here the CDR3 reads CASSLGVREPDTETQYF. The DNA of the CDR3 is TGCGCCAGCAGCTTGGGAGTCCGGGAGCCAGACACAGAAACGCAGTATTTT.

A note on this clonotype: Germline and junction disagree at one end, which may indicate a read error. The chain carries TRBV20-1 and TRBJ2-4; D is uncertain. The CDR3 spans 14 residues. In germline, CDR1 is DFQATT, CDR2 SNEGSKA (reference sequence). DNA of the CDR3: TGCAGTGCTGGAGAGGCCACGGGCGAAAACATTCAGTACTTC. Translated: CSAGEATGENIQYF.

Only a few counts were recorded for this clonotype. The V call is TRBV5-8, the J call TRBJ1-4; 7 nucleotides agree with TRBD1. This CDR3 has 15 residues. Germline V CDR1 and CDR2: SGHTS, YDEGEE. The trim removed 3 bases at V and 5 bases at J, leaving 7 bases unmatched. This CDR3 reads CASSSRRDSNEKLFF. Here the CDR3 DNA reads TGTGCCAGCAGCTCCCGCCGGGACAGCAATGAAAAACTGTTTTTT.

The V call is TRBV27, the J call TRBJ2-7; no reliable D call. V was shortened by 3 bases and J by 3 bases, with 9 bases between the two germline ends. Germline V gene data show CDR1 as MNHEY and CDR2 as SMNVEV (reference sequence). This CDR3 contains 13 residues. CDR3 residues: CASSFAINYEQYF. The DNA of the CDR3 is TGTGCCAGCAGTTTTGCCATAAACTACGAGCAGTACTTC.

A word on this clonotype: It may be a read error: a sequence one base away is much more abundant. This rearrangement joins TRBV7-2 to TRBJ2-4; D might be TRBD1 or TRBD2, each matching 6 bases. CDR3 length: 17 amino acids. Germline V gene sequence: CDR1 SGHTA, CDR2 FQGNSA. CDR3 amino acids: CASTLGGTVLAKNILYF. The CDR3 bases are TGTGCCAGCACCCTGGGGGGCACCGTCTTAGCCAAAAACATTCTGTACTTC.

This rearrangement joins TRBV9 to TRBJ2-2; D may match TRBD1 or TRBD2 (6 bases each). V shed 2 bases and J shed 5 bases, with 16 bases lying between them. Looked up from germline, CDR1 is SGDLS and CDR2 is YYNGEE. The CDR3 has 16 residues. CDR3 in DNA: TGTGCCAGCAGCGTCGGAGGAGGGGGGTTTACCGGGGAGCTGTTTTTT. The encoded protein is CASSVGGGGFTGELFF. Drawing the rest from reference TRBV9 and TRBJ2-2, the complete variable domain is DSGVTQTPKHLITATGQRVTLRCSPRSGDLSVYWYQQSLDQGLQFLIQYYNGEERAKGNILERFSAQQFPDLHSELNLSSLELGDSALYFCASSVGGGGFTGELFFGEGSRLTVL.

On this clonotype: This may stem from a read error, because a much larger clone lies one nucleotide away. The genes are TRBV29-1 and TRBJ2-5; the D gene is possibly TRBD1 (6 bases). The J call is uncertain, as TRBJ2-1 better fits the DNA end. The CDR3 extends over 13 amino acids. The V gene's germline CDR1 is SQVTM and CDR2 ANQGSEA. The DNA of the CDR3 is TGCAGCGTTAGGACAGTCGAACAAGAGACCCAGTTCTTC. Its protein is CSVRTVEQETQFF.

About this clonotype itself: Lacking the conserved final phenylalanine or tryptophan, this CDR3 likely reflects a read error. The V and J genes are TRBV7-8 and TRBJ2-1, with 7 bases aligning to TRBD1. Germline lookup yields CDR1 SGHVS and CDR2 FQNEAQ. The length of the CDR3 is 18 residues. The chain's CDR3 is CASSPSPGTASSYKEQFL. The CDR3 nucleotides are TGTGCCAGCAGCCCCTCCCCCGGGACAGCAAGCTCCTACAAAGAGCAGTTCCTC.

This clonotype was seen ten or more times. The chain carries TRBV13 and TRBJ2-7, with 11 nucleotides matching TRBD2. Trimming took 6 bases from V and 5 from J; bases not matched to a gene: 3. The germline gives CDR1 PRHDT, CDR2 FYEKMQ (reference sequence). The CDR3 consists of 13 residues. CDR3 residues: CASRLAGAHEQYF. In nucleotides, the CDR3 is TGTGCCAGCAGACTAGCGGGAGCCCACGAGCAGTACTTC.

This clonotype was detected only a few times. This chain uses TRBV10-3 with TRBJ2-3, with 9 bases fitting TRBD1. Germline lookup yields CDR1 ENHRY and CDR2 SYGVKD. J was trimmed by 2 bases and V by 3 bases; bases with no gene match: 6. This CDR3 has 16 amino acids. The CDR3 bases are TGTGCCATCAGTGACGGACAGGGGTTAACCACAGATACGCAGTATTTT. Amino acid sequence: CAISDGQGLTTDTQYF.

As regards this clonotype: The conserved final phenylalanine or tryptophan is absent from the CDR3, which likely points to a read error. This chain links TRBV28 with TRBJ1-1; D is ambiguous. Trimming removed 6 bases at V and 1 base at J, with 12 bases between. The V gene's germline CDR1 is MDHEN and CDR2 SYDVKM. This CDR3 has 14 amino acids. CDR3 nucleotide sequence: TGTGCCAGCAGAAGTGAAGGACGGAACACTGAAGCTTTCATT. This encodes CASRSEGRNTEAFI.

In this sample, this clonotype turned up many times. DNA of the CDR3: TGTGCCAGCAGCCAAGTGGTGGGGCCGGCAGATACGCAGTATTTT. It encodes CASSQVVGPADTQYF. The chain employs TRBV14 and TRBJ2-3; TRBD1 is a possible D gene (5 bases). V lost 1 base, J lost 4 bases, and 12 bases lay in between. The CDR3 covers 15 residues. Germline V gene lookup returns CDR1 SGHDN and CDR2 FVKESK. Supplemented by reference TRBV14 and TRBJ2-3, the full variable domain reads EAGVTQFPSHSVIEKGQTVTLRCDPISGHDNLYWYRRVMGKEIKFLLHFVKESKQDESGMPNNRFLAERTGGTYSTLKVQPAELEDSGVYFCASSQVVGPADTQYFGPGTRLTVL.

This clonotype was observed once. This may come from a read error, since a much larger clone is one base off. The CDR3 does not close with the conserved phenylalanine or tryptophan, likely indicating a read error. The J gene is TRBJ1-4, the V gene TRBV28, with TRBD1 matching over 8 bases. CDR1 is MDHEN and CDR2 is SYDVKM in the germline V gene. V dropped 4 bases and J dropped 7; count of bases not matched to a gene: 8. CDR3 length: 15 amino acids. This chain's CDR3 is CASSSRTGWGEKLFL. The CDR3 nucleotides read TGTGCCAGCAGTTCCCGGACAGGGTGGGGTGAAAAACTGTTTTTA.

The genes are TRBV4-2 and TRBJ2-7, with D perhaps TRBD1 (5 bases). Germline CDR1 LGHNA, CDR2 YNFKEQ. The CDR3 runs 14 residues. V was cut by 1 base and J by 7 bases, with 14 bases left in between. For the CDR3, the DNA is TGTGCCAGCAGCCAAGCTCTTCGACAGACAGAGCAGTACTTC. As protein: CASSQALRQTEQYF.

This clonotype was detected ten times or more. The chain couples TRBV7-9 to TRBJ1-5, with D maybe TRBD1 (5 bases). The CDR3 is 16 amino acids. Germline assignment: CDR1 SEHNR and CDR2 FQNEAQ (reference sequence). Trimming shortened V by 5 bases and J by 5 bases, and 19 bases separated the two germline ends. CDR3 region: CASSKSGTSPYQPQHF. The CDR3 DNA reads TGTGCCAGCAGCAAATCCGGGACCTCACCTTATCAGCCCCAGCATTTT.

This clonotype was counted many times. This chain uses TRBV25-1 with TRBJ2-2; 7 bases fit TRBD2. With 3 bases clipped from V and 6 bases from J, the junction kept 10 bases outside the gene matches. CDR1 is MGHDK, CDR2 SYGVNS, per germline. CDR3 size: 16 residues. The CDR3 loop is CASSDSPAGAAGELFF. For the CDR3, the DNA is TGTGCCAGCAGTGACTCCCCGGCGGGAGCCGCCGGGGAGCTGTTTTTT.

Of note for this clonotype: Given a much more abundant clone one base away, this may be a read error. This chain links TRBV28 with TRBJ2-7; the D gene is possibly TRBD2 (5 bases). Trimming cost V 7 bases and J 4 bases, with 20 bases left between them. The CDR3 has 15 residues. Germline CDR1 and CDR2: MDHEN and SYDVKM. DNA for the CDR3: TGTGCCAGCACCCCCGTCCGGGGTAATGGGTACGAGCAGTACTTC. Its translation is CASTPVRGNGYEQYF. The complete variable domain, with remaining parts taken from reference TRBV28 and TRBJ2-7, reads DVKVTQSSRYLVKRTGEKVFLECVQDMDHENMFWYRQDPGLGLRLIYFSYDVKMKEKGDIPEGYSVSREKKERFSLILESASTNQTSMYLCASTPVRGNGYEQYFGPGTRLTVT.

This clonotype turned up a few times. The chain combines TRBV6-5 with TRBJ2-3; maybe TRBD1 (5 bases). V lost 7 bases to trimming and J lost 3 bases, with 17 bases between them. The CDR3 totals 15 residues. Germline V gene sequence: CDR1 MNHEY, CDR2 SVGAGI. The DNA of the CDR3 is TGTGCCAGCACCCTGGGGCAGGATTCGACAGATACGCAGTATTTT. It codes for CASTLGQDSTDTQYF.

J is TRBJ1-2 and V is TRBV11-2, with D perhaps matching TRBD1 (6 bases). V gave up 1 base and J gave up 8 bases, with 20 bases separating them. The CDR3 length is 16 residues. The V gene's germline CDR1 is SGHAT and CDR2 FQNNGV. The DNA of the CDR3 is TGTGCCAGCAGCTTAGGATATGGGGGGGCGACAGAAGGCTACACCTTC. As protein: CASSLGYGGATEGYTF.

This chain joins TRBV20-1 and TRBJ2-3; TRBD2 aligns across 14 bases. This CDR3 is 15 amino acids long. Germline-derived CDR1 and CDR2 are DFQATT and SNEGSKA (reference sequence). With V trimmed by 5 bases and J by 3 bases, 4 bases remained unmatched. DNA of the CDR3: TGCAGTGCTCCAGGGACTAGCGGGAGAACAGATACGCAGTATTTT. This codes for CSAPGTSGRTDTQYF.

This clonotype has a handful of counts. This chain connects TRBV27 to TRBJ1-4; D perhaps matches TRBD1 (6 bases). Germline V gene sequence: CDR1 MNHEY, CDR2 SMNVEV (reference sequence). This CDR3 contains 14 residues. Trimming shortened V by 1 base and J by 7 bases, and 10 bases separated the two germline ends. This CDR3 is CASSLFQGSEKLFF. CDR3 DNA sequence: TGTGCCAGCAGTTTATTCCAGGGGAGTGAAAAACTGTTTTTT.

For this clonotype: Germline and junction disagree at one end, which may indicate a read error. The rearrangement uses TRBV12-3 or TRBV12-4 and TRBJ1-6; D is possibly TRBD1 (6 bases). The length of the CDR3 is 14 residues. This chain's CDR3 is CASSTGTLNSSLHF. The DNA for the CDR3 is TGTGCCAGCAGCACCGGGACACTTAATTCATCCCTCCACTTT.